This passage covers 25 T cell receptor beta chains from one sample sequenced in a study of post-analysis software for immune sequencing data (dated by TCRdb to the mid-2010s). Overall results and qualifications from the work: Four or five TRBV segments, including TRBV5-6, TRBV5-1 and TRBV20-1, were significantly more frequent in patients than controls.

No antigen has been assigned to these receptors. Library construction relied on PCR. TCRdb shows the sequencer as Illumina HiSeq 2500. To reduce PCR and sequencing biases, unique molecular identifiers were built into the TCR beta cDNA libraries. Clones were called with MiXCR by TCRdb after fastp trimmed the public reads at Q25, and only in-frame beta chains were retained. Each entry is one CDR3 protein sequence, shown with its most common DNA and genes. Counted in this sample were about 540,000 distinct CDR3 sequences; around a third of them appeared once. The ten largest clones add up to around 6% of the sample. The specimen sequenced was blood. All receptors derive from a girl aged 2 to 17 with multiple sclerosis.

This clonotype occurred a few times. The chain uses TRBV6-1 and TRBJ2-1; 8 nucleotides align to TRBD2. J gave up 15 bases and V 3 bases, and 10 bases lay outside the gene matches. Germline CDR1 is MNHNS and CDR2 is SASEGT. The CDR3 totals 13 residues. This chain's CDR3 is CASSDPPGLALFF. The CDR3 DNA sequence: TGTGCCAGCAGTGATCCTCCTGGACTAGCCCTGTTCTTC.

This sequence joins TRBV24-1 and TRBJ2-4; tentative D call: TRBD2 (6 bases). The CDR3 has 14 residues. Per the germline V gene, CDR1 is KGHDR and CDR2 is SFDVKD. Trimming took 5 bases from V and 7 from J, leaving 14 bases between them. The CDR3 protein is CATSAPGLTNIQYF. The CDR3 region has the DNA TGTGCCACCAGTGCACCGGGACTCACTAACATTCAGTACTTC.

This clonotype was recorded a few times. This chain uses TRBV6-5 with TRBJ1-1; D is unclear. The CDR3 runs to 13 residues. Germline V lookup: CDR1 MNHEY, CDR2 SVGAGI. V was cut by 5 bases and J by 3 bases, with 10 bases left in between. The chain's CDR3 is CASSPTAYTEAFF. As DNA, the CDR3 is TGTGCCAGCAGTCCGACGGCTTACACTGAAGCTTTCTTT.

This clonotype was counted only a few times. This CDR3 is CSAASIGYEQYF. The CDR3 bases are TGCAGTGCAGCCTCTATAGGCTACGAGCAGTACTTC. V gene TRBV20-1 combines with J gene TRBJ2-7; D uncertain. Germline V gene data show CDR1 as DFQATT and CDR2 as SNEGSKA (reference sequence). V was clipped by 6 bases and J by 3 bases, with 12 bases between them. CDR3 size: 12 residues.

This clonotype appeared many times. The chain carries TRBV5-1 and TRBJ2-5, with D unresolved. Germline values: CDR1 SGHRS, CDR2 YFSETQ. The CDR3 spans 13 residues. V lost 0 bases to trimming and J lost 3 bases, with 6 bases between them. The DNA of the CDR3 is TGCGCCAGCAGCTTGGCTATAGAAGAGACCCAGTACTTC. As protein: CASSLAIEETQYF.

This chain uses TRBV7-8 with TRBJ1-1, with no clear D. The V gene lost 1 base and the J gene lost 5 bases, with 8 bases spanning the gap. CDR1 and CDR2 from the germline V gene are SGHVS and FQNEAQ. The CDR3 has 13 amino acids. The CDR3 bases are TGTGCCAGCAGCTTAGTCGCTAGGACTGAAGCTTTCTTT. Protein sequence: CASSLVARTEAFF.

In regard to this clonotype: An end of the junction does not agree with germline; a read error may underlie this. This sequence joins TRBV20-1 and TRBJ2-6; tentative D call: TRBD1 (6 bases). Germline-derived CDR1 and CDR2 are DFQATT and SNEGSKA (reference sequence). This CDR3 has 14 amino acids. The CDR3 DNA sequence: TGCAGTGCTAGTCTAGTTCTGGGGGCCAACATCCTGACTTTC. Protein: CSASLVLGANILTF.

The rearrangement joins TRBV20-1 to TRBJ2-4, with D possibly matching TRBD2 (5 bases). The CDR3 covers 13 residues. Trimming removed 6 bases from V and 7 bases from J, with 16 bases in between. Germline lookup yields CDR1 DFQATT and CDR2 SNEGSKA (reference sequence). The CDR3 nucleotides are TGCAGTGCCCCAAGGGCGGAGGTGAACATTCAGTACTTC. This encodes CSAPRAEVNIQYF.

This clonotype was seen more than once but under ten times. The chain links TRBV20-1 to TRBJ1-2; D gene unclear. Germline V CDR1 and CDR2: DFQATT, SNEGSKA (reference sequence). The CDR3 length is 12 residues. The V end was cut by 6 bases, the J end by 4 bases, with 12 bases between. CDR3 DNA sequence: TGCAGTGCCCGTCATGGAATCTATGGCTACACCTTC. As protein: CSARHGIYGYTF.

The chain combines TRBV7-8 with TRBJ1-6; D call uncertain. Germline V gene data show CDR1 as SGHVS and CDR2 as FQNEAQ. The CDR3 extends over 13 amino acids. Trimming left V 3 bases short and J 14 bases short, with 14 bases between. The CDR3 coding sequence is TGTGCCAGCAGCTTCGGCAGCTCCACTTCCCTCCACTTT. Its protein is CASSFGSSTSLHF. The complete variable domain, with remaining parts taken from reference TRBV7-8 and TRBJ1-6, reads GAGVSQSPRYKVAKRGQDVALRCDPISGHVSLFWYQQALGQGPEFLTYFQNEAQLDKSGLPSDRFFAERPEGSVSTLKIQRTQQEDSAVYLCASSFGSSTSLHFGNGTRLTVT.

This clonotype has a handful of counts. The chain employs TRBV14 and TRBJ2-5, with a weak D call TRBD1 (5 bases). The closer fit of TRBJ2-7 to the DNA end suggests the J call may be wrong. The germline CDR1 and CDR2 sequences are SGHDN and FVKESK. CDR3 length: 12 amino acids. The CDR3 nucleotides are TGTGCCAGCAGCCAGACAGTCTACGAGCAGTACTTC. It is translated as CASSQTVYEQYF.

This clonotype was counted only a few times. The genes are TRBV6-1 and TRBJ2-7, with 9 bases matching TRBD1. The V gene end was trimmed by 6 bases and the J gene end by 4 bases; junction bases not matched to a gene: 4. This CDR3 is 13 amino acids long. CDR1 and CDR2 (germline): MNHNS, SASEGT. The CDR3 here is CASRGDRAYEQYF. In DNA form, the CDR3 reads TGTGCCAGCAGAGGGGACAGGGCTTACGAGCAGTACTTC.

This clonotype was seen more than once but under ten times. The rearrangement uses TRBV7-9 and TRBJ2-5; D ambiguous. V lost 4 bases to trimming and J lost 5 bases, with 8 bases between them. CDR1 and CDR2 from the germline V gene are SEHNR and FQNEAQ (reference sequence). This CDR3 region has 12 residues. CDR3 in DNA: TGTGCCAGCAGCTACTGGGCGGAGACCCAGTACTTC. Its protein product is CASSYWAETQYF.

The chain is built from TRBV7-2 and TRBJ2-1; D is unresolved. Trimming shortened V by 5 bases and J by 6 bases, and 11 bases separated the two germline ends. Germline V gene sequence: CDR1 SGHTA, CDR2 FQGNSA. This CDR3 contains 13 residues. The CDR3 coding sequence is TGTGCCAGCAGCCCCCGTGGGCTCAATGAGCAGTTCTTC. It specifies CASSPRGLNEQFF.

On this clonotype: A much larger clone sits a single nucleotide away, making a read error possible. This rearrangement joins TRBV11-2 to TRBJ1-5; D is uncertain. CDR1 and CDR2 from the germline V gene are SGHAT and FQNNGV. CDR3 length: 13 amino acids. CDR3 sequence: CANSLSENQPQHF. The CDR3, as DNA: TGTGCCAACAGCTTATCAGAAAATCAGCCCCAGCATTTT.

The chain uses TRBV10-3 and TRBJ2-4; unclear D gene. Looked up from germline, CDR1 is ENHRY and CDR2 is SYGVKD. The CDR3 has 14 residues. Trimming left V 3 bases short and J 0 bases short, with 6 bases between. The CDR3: CAISDGLAKNIQYF. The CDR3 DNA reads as TGTGCCATCAGTGATGGGCTAGCCAAAAACATTCAGTACTTC.

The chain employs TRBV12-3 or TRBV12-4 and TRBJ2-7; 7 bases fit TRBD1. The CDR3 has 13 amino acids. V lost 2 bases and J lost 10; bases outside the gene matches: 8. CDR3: CASSLRQGSKQYF. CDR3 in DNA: TGTGCCAGCAGTTTAAGACAGGGTAGCAAACAGTACTTC.

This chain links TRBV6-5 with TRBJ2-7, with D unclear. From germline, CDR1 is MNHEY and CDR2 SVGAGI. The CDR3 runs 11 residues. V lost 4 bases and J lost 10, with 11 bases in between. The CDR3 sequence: CASSFGLTQYF. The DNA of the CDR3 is TGTGCCAGCAGTTTTGGGTTAACCCAGTACTTC.

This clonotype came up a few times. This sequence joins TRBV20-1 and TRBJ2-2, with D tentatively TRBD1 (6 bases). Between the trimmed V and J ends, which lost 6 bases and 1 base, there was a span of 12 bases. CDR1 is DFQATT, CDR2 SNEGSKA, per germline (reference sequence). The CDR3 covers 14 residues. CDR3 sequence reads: CSATDRLNTGELFF. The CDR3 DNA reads TGCAGTGCCACGGACAGATTGAACACCGGGGAGCTGTTTTTT.

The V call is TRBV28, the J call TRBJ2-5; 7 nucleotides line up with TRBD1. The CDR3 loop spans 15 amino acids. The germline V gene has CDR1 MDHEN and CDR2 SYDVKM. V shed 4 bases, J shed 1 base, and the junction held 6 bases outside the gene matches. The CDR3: CASSSGQQSQETQYF. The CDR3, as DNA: TGTGCCAGCAGTTCGGGACAGCAATCCCAAGAGACCCAGTACTTC.

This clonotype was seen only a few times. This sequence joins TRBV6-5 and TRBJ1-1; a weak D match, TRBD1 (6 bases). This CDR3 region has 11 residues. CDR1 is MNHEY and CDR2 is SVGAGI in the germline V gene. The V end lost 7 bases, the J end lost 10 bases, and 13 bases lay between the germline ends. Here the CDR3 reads CASIGGEIAFF. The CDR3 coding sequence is TGTGCCAGCATAGGGGGGGAAATAGCTTTCTTT.

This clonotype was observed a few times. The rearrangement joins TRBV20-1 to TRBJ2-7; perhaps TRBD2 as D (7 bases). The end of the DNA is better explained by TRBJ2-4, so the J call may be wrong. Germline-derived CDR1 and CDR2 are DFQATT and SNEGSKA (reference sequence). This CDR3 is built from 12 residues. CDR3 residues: CSAREGGNIQYF. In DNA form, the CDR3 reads TGCAGTGCTAGGGAGGGGGGGAACATTCAGTACTTC.

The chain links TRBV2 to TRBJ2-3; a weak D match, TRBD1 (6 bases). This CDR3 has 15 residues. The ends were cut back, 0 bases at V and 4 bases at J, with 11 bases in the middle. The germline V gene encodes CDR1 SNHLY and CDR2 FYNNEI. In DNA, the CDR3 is TGTGCCAGCAGTGAAGCGCAGGGGTACCCAGATACGCAGTATTTT. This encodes CASSEAQGYPDTQYF.

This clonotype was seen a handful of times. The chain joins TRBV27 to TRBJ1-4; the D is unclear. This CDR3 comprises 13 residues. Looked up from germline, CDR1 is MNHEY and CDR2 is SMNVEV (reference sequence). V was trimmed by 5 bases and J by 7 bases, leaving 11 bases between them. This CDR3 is CASSNDGVEKLFF. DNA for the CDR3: TGTGCCAGCAGTAACGACGGAGTTGAAAAACTGTTTTTT.

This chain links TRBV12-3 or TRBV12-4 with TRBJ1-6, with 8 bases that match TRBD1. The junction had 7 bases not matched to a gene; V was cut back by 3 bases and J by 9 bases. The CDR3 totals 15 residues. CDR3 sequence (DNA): TGTGCCAGCAGTTTCGTGCAGGGGGCGTCTTCACCCCTCCACTTT. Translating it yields CASSFVQGASSPLHF.